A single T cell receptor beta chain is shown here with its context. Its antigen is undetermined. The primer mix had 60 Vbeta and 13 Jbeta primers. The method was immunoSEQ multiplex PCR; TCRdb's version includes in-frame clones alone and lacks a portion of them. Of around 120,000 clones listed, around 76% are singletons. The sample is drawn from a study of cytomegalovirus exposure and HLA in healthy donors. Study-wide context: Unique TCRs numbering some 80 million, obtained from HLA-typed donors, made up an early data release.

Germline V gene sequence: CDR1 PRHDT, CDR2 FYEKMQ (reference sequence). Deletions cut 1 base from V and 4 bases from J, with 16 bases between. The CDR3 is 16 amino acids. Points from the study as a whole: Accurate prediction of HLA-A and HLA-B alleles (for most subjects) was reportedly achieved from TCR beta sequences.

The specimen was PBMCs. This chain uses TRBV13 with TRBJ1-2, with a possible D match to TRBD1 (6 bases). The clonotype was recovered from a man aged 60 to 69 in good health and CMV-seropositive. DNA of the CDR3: TGTGCCAGCAGCTTAGAGGACAGCGTTCGATTCTATGGCTACACCTTC. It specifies CASSLEDSVRFYGYTF.